Presented here are 3 T cell receptor beta chains from one specimen sequenced in a study of CD8+ T cells in alopecia areata. Once RNA had been extracted, it was reverse transcribed into cDNA to act as the sequencing template. Libraries were prepared by immunoSEQ multiplex PCR; TCRdb keeps only in-frame clonotypes and omits some of them. The sample holds 150,000 or so clones, around three fifths seen once. The sample was CD4+ T cells sorted from blood, taken at week 0. The receptors derive from a human donor with alopecia areata.

The sample holds a few counts of this clone. The gene calls are TRBV2 and TRBJ1-5; TRBD1 matches at 9 bases. Germline lookup yields CDR1 SNHLY and CDR2 FYNNEI. V dropped 6 bases and J dropped 6; count of bases not matched to a gene: 6. The CDR3 totals 14 residues. The CDR3 reads CASRGQGISQPQHF. The CDR3 bases are TGTGCCAGCAGGGGACAGGGAATATCTCAGCCCCAGCATTTT.

This chain links TRBV2 with TRBJ2-1; the match to TRBD2 covers 8 bases. The trim removed 6 bases at V and 5 bases at J, leaving 6 bases unmatched. There are 14 residues in the CDR3. Germline V CDR1 and CDR2: SNHLY, FYNNEI. CDR3 sequence (DNA): TGTGCCAGCAGCCTCTTGCGGGGGGACAATGAGCAGTTCTTC. Amino acid sequence: CASSLLRGDNEQFF.

Many counts were recorded for this clone. As DNA, the CDR3 is TGTGCCAGCAGCTTCGACAGGGCAAATGAGCAGTTCTTC. Amino acid sequence: CASSFDRANEQFF. The V gene is TRBV7-2, the J gene TRBJ2-1; 7 bases fit TRBD1. Germline V gene sequence: CDR1 SGHTA, CDR2 FQGNSA. This CDR3 is built from 13 residues. V trimming: 3 bases; J trimming: 7 bases; junction bases outside the gene matches: 3.